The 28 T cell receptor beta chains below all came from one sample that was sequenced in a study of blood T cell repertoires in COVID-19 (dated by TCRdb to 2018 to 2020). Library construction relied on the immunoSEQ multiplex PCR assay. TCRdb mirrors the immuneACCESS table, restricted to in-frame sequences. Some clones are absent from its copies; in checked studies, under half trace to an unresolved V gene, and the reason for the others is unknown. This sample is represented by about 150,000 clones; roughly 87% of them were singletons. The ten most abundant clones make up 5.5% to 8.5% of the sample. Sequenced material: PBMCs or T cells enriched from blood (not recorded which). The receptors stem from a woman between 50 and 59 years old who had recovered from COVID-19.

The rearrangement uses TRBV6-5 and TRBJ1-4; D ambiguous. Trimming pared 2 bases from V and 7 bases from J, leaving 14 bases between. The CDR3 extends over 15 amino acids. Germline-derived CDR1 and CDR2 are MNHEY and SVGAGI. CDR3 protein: CASSYRRDVGEKLFF. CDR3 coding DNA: TGTGCCAGCAGTTACAGGAGGGATGTGGGTGAAAAACTGTTTTTT.

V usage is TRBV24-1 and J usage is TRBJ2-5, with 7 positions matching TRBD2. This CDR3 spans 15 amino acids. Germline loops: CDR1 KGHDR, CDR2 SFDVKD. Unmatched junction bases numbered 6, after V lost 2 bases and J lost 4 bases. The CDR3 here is CATSDSRGEGETQYF. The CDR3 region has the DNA TGTGCCACCAGTGATTCTCGGGGGGAGGGAGAGACCCAGTACTTC.

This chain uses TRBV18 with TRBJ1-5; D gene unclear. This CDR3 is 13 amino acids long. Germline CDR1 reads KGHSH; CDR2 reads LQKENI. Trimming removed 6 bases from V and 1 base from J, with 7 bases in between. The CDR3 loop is CASSEGSNQPQHF. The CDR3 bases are TGTGCCAGCTCCGAGGGAAGCAATCAGCCCCAGCATTTT. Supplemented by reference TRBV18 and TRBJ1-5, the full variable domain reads NAGVMQNPRHLVRRRGQEARLRCSPMKGHSHVYWYRQLPEEGLKFMVYLQKENIIDESGMPKERFSAEFPKEGPSILRIQQVVRGDSAAYFCASSEGSNQPQHFGDGTRLSIL.

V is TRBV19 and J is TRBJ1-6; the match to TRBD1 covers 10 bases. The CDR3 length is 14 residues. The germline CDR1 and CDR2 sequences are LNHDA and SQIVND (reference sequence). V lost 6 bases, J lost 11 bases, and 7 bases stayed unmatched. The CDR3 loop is CASSPGQGNAPLHF. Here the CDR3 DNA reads TGTGCCAGTAGCCCGGGACAGGGGAACGCACCCCTCCACTTT.

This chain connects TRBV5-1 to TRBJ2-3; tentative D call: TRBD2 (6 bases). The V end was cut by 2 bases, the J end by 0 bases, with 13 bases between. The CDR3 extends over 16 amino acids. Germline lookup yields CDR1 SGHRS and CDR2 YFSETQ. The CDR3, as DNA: TGCGCCAGCAGCTTTGGCTACAGCGGGAGCACAGATACGCAGTATTTT. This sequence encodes CASSFGYSGSTDTQYF.

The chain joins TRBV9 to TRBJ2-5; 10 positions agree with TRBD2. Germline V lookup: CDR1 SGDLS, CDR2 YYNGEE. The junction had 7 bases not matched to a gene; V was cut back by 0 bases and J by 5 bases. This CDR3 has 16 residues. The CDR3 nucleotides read TGTGCCAGCAGCGTAGGGGCTAGCGGGAGTACTGAGACCCAGTACTTC. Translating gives CASSVGASGSTETQYF.

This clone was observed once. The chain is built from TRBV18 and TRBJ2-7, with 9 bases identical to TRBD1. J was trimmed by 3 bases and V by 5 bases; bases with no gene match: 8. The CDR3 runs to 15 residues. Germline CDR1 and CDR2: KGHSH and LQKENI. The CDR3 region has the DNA TGTGCCAGCTCAACAACTCGGACAGGGGACTACGAGCAGTACTTC. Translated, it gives CASSTTRTGDYEQYF.

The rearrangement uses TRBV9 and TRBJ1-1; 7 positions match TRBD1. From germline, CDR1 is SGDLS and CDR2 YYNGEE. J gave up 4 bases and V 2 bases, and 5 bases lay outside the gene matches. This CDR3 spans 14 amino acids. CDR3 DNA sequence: TGTGCCAGCAGCGTGGGGGACAGCTTCACTGAAGCTTTCTTT. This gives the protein CASSVGDSFTEAFF.

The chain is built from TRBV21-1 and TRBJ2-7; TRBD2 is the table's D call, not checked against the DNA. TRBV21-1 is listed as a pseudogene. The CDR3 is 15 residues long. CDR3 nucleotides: TGTGCCAGCCACAAAAGGGGGGGGGCGTCCTACGAGCAGTACTTC. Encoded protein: CASHKRGGASYEQYF.

The CDR3 loop is CASSLGRGTGGSYEQYF. CDR3 bases: TGTGCCAGCAGCTTAGGACGTGGGACGGGGGGCTCCTACGAGCAGTACTTC. V is TRBV7-9 and J is TRBJ2-7; 7 nucleotides align to TRBD2. V was clipped by 1 base and J by 0 bases; unmatched bases: 9. The CDR3 has 17 residues. In germline, CDR1 is SEHNR, CDR2 FQNEAQ (reference sequence).

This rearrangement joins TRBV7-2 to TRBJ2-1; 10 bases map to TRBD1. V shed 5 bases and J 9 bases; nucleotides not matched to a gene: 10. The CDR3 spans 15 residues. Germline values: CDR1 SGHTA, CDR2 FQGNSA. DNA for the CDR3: TGTGCCAGCAGCAATCGACAGGGGGCGTTAGCTGAGCAGTTCTTC. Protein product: CASSNRQGALAEQFF.

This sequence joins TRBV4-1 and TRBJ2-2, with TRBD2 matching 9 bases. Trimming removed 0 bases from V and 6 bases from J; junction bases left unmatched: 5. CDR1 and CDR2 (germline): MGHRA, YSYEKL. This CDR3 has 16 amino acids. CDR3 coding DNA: TGCGCCAGCAGCCAAGATAGCGGGAGCTATCCCGGGGAGCTGTTTTTT. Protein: CASSQDSGSYPGELFF.

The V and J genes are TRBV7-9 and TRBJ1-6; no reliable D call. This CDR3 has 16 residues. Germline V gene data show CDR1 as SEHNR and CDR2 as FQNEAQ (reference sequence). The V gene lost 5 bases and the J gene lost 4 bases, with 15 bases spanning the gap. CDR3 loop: CASSPRDGGYNSPLHF. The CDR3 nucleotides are TGTGCCAGCAGCCCAAGGGATGGAGGGTATAATTCACCCCTCCACTTT.

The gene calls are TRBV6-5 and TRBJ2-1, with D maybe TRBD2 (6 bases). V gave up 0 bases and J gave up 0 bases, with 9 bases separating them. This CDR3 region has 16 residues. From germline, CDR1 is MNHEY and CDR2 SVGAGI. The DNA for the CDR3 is TGTGCCAGCAGTTACTCGGGCGGGGTCTCCTACAATGAGCAGTTCTTC. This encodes CASSYSGGVSYNEQFF.

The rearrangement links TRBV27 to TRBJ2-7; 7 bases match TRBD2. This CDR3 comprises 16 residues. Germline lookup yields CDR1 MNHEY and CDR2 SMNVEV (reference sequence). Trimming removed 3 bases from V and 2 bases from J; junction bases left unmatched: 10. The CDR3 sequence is CASSFSAGDSTYEQYF. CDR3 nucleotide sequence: TGTGCCAGCAGTTTTTCTGCGGGAGACAGCACCTACGAGCAGTACTTC.

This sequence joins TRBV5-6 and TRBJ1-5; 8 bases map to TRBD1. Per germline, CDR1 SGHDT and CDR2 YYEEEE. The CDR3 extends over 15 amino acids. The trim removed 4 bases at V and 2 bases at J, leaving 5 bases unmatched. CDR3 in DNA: TGTGCCAGCAGCAGGACAGGGAGTGGCAATCAGCCCCAGCATTTT. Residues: CASSRTGSGNQPQHF.

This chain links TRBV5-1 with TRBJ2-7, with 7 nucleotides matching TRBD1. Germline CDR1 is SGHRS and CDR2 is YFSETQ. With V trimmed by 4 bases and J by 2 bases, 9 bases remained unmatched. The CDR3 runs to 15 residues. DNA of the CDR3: TGCGCCAGCAGCCGGGACACAGGGGTACCCTACGAGCAGTACTTC. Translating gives CASSRDTGVPYEQYF.

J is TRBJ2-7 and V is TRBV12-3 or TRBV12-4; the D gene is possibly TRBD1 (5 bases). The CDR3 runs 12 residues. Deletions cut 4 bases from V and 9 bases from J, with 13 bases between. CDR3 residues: CASSSDSVGQYF. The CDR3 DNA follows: TGTGCCAGCAGTTCCGACAGCGTAGGGCAGTACTTC.

The CDR3 is CASSPSAAGVETQYF. The CDR3 nucleotides read TGTGCCAGCTCACCCAGTGCGGCGGGAGTGGAGACCCAGTACTTC. This chain joins TRBV18 and TRBJ2-5; TRBD2 matches at 7 bases. This CDR3 is built from 15 residues. The ends lost 3 bases at V and 5 bases at J; junction bases unmatched: 9. Germline CDR1 reads KGHSH; CDR2 reads LQKENI.

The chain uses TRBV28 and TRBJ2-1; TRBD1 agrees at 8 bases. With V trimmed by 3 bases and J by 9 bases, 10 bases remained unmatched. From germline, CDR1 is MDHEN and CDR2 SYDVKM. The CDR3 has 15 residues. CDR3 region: CASSLPLDRVGEQFF. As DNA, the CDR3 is TGTGCCAGCAGTTTGCCCTTGGACAGGGTGGGTGAGCAGTTCTTC.

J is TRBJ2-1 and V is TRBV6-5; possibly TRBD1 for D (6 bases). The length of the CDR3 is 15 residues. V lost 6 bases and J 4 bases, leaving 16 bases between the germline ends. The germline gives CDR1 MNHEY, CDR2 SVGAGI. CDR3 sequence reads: CASSPVGALYNEQFF. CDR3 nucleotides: TGTGCCAGCAGCCCGGTGGGGGCATTATACAATGAGCAGTTCTTC.

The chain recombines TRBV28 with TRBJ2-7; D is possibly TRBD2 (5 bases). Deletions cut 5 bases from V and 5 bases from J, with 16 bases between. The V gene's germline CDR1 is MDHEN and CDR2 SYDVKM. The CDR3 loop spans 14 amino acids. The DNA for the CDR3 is TGTGCCAGCAGTCCCGGGATCTATTTCCACGAGCAGTACTTC. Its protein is CASSPGIYFHEQYF.

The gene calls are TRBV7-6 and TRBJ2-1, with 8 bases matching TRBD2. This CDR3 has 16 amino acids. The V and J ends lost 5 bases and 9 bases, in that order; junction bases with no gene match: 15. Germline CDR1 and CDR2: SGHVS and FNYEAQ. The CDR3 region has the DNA TGTGCCAGCAGCCCCTTTTTCGGGAGGGACGATGCTGAGCAGTTCTTC. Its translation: CASSPFFGRDDAEQFF.

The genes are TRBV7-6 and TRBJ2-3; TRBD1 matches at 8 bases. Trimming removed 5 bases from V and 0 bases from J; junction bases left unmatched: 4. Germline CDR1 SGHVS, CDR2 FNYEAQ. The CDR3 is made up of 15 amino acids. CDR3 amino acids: CASSPQGASTDTQYF. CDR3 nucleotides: TGTGCCAGCAGCCCCCAGGGGGCTAGCACAGATACGCAGTATTTT.

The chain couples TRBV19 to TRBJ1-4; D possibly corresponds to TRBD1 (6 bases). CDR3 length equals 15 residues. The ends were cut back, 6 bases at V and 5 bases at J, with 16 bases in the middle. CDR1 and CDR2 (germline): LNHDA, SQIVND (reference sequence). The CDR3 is CASRSRGGRNEKLFF. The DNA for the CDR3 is TGTGCCAGTAGATCCAGGGGAGGGCGAAATGAAAAACTGTTTTTT.

Written as DNA, the CDR3 is TGTGCCTGGGCGACAGGCTCTGGGGCCAACGTCCTGACTTTC. Protein sequence: CAWATGSGANVLTF. The rearrangement uses TRBV30 and TRBJ2-6; D possibly corresponds to TRBD1 (6 bases). Germline values: CDR1 GTSNPN, CDR2 SVGIG (reference sequence). This CDR3 comprises 14 residues. Trimming took off 5 bases at V and 0 bases at J, with 8 bases between the two ends.

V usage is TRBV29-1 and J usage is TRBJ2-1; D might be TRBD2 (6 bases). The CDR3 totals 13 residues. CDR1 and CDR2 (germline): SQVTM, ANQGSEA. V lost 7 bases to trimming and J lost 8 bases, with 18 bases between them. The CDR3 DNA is TGCAGCGAACGAAGCGGGCCGGGGGATGAGCAGTTCTTC. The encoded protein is CSERSGPGDEQFF.

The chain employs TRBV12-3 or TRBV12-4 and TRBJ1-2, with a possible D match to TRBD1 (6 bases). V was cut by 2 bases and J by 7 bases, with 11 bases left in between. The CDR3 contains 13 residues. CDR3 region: CASSLNREGGYTF. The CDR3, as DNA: TGTGCCAGCAGTTTAAACAGGGAGGGTGGCTACACCTTC.